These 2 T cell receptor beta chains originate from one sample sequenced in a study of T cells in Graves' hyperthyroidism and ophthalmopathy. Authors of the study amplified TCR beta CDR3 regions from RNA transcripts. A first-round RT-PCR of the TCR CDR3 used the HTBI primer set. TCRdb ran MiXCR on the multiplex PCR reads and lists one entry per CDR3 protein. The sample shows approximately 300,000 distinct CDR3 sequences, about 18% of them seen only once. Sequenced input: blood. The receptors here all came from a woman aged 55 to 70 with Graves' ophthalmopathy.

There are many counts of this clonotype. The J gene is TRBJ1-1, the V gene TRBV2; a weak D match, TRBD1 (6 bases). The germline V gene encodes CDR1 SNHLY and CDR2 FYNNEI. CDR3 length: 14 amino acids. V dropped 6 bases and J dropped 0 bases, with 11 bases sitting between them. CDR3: CASSVQGMNTEAFF. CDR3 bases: TGTGCCAGCAGCGTCCAGGGGATGAACACTGAAGCTTTCTTT.

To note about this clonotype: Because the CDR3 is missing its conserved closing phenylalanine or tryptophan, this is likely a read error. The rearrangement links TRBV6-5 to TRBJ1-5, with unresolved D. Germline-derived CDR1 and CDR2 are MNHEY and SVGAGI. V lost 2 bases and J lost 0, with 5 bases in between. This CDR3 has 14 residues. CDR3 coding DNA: TGTGCCAGCAGTTACACCGATAGCAATCAGCCCCAGCATTCT. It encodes CASSYTDSNQPQHS.